The text below deals with one T cell receptor beta chain. The PCR contained 60 Vbeta and 13 Jbeta primers. Sequencing was performed with immunoSEQ multiplex PCR; in TCRdb, only in-frame clones are kept and a portion is missing. The sample has approximately 150,000 clones; 60% to 80% are singletons. This record belongs to a study of cytomegalovirus exposure and HLA in healthy donors. CDR1 is LNHDA, CDR2 SQIVND, per germline (reference sequence). The V and J ends lost 4 bases and 0 bases respectively, with 12 bases between them. The CDR3 sequence is 16 residues long. The V call is TRBV19, the J call TRBJ2-2; D is possibly TRBD2 (6 bases). The sequence was collected from a woman in her thirties or forties in good health and CMV-seropositive. Sequencing was performed on PBMCs. In DNA, the CDR3 is TGTGCCAGTAGTACCCTCGGGGGTACGAACACCGGGGAGCTGTTTTTT. Its protein is CASSTLGGTNTGELFF.